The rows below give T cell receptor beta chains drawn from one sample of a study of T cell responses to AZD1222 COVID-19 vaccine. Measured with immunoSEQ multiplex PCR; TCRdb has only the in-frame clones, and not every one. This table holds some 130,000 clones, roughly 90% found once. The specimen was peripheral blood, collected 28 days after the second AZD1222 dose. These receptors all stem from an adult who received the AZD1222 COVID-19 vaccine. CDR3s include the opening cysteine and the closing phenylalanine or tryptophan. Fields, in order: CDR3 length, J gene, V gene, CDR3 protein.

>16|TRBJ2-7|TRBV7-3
CASSLMGGSGTYEQYF
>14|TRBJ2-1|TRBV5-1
CASSLAASKNEQFF
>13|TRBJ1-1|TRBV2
CASSIATDTEAFF
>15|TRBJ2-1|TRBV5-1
CASSLRGDPYNEQFF
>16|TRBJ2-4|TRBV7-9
CASSSGQDSAKNIQYF
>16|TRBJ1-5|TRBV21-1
CASSKLGPDSNQPQHF
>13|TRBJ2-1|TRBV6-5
CASRLGAGNEQFF
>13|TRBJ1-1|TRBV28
CASSRGQALEAFF
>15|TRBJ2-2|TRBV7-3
CASSSPEKNTGELFF
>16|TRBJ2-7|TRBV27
CASSRKGQGGSYEQYF
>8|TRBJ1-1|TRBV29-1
CSVKGAFF
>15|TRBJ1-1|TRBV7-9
CASSFQTGGNTEAFF
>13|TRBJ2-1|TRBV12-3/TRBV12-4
CASSYLMNNEQFF
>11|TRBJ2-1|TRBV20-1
CTGTPTNEQFF
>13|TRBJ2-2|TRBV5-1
CASSLQGAGELFF
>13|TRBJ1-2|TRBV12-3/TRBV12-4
CASSTRDSYGYTF
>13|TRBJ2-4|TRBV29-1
CSVMTVLLGIQYF
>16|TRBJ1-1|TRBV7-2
CASSLEGQGSGTEAFF
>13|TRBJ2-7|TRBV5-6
CASSLEGLYEQYF
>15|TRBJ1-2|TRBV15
CATSRDFRVVYGYTF
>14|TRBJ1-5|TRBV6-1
CASSEAGGNQPQHF
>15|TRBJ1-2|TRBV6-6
CASRRQGRGTYGYTF
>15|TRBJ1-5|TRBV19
CASSIAAVSNQPQHF
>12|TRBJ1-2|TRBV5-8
CASSLAQGGYTF
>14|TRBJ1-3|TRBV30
CAWSERGGSSTIYF
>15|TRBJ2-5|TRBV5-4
CASSFRLASQETQYF
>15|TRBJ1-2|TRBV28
CASSLWGTPTGGYTF
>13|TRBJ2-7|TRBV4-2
CASSGTSPYEQYF
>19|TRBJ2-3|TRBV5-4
CASRRGGTSGPTSTDTQYF
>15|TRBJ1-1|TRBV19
CASSPSRQVNTEAFF
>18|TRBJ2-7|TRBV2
CASRWGGPPSGRAYEQYF
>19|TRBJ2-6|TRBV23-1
CASSQSRDRNPSGANVLTF
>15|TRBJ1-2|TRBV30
CAWSGTGRQDYGYTF
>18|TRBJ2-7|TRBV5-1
CASSFTGLAGGPRHEQYF
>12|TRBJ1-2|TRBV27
CASRTGAYGYTF
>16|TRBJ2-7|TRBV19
CASNSVGQEVSYEQYF
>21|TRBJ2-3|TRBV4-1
CASSQPRFGGSSGRAHDTQYF
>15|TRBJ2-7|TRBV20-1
CSASPLAGASYEQYF
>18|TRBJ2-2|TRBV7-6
CASSLHPGTGGHTGELFF
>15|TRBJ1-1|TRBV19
CASGGGISFNTEAFF
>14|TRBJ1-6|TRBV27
CASSPDRGGSPLHF